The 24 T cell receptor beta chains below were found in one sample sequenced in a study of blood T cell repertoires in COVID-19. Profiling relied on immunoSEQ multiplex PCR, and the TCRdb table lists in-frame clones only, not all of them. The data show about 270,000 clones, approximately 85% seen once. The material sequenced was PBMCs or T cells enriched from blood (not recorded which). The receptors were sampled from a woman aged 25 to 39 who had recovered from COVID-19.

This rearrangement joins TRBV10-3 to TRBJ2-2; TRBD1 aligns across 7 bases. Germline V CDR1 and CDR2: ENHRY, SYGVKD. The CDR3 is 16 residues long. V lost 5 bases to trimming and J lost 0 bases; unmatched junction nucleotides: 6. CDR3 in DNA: TGTGCCATCAGTTCCCGAGGGGGCGCGAACACCGGGGAGCTGTTTTTT. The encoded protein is CAISSRGGANTGELFF.

The CDR3 region is CASSFTAGRNTGELFF. The DNA of the CDR3 is TGTGCCAGCAGCTTTACGGCGGGGCGCAACACCGGGGAGCTGTTTTTT. The chain is built from TRBV7-2 and TRBJ2-2, with a weak D call TRBD2 (6 bases). There are 16 residues in the CDR3. Germline V gives CDR1 SGHTA, CDR2 FQGNSA. V shed 3 bases and J shed 2 bases, with 13 bases lying between them.

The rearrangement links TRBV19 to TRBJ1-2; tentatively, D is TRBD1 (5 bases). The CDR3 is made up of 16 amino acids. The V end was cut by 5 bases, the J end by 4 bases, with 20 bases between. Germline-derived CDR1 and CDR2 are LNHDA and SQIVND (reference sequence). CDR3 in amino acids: CASSGSHSQGSYGYTF. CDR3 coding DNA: TGTGCCAGTAGTGGTTCCCACTCGCAGGGATCCTATGGCTACACCTTC.

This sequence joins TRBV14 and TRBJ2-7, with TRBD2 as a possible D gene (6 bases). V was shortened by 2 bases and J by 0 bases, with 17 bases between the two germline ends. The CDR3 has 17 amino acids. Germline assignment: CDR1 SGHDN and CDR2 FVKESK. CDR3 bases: TGTGCCAGCAGCCAAAAGCGTAACGCGGGGAGCTCCTACGAGCAGTACTTC. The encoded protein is CASSQKRNAGSSYEQYF.

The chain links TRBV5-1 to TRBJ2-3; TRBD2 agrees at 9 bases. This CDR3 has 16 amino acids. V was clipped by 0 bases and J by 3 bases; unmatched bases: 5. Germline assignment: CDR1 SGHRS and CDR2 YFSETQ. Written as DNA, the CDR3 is TGCGCCAGCAGCTTGGGGCTAGCGGGAAGAACAGATACGCAGTATTTT. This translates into CASSLGLAGRTDTQYF. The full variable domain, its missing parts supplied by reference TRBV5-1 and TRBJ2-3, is KAGVTQTPRYLIKTRGQQVTLSCSPISGHRSVSWYQQTPGQGLQFLFEYFSETQRNKGNFPGRFSGRQFSNSRSEMNVSTLELGDSALYLCASSLGLAGRTDTQYFGPGTRLTVL.

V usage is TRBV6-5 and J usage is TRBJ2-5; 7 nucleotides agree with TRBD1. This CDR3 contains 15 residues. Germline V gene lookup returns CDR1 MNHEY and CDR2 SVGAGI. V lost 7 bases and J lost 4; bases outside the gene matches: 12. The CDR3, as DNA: TGTGCCAGCACCCCTGAAACAGGGGCAGGAGAGACCCAGTACTTC. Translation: CASTPETGAGETQYF.

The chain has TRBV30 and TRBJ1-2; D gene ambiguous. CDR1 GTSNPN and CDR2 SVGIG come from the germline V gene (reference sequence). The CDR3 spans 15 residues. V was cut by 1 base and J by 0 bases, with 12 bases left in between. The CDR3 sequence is CAWSGMSETNYGYTF. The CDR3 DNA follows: TGTGCCTGGAGTGGAATGTCGGAGACTAACTATGGCTACACCTTC.

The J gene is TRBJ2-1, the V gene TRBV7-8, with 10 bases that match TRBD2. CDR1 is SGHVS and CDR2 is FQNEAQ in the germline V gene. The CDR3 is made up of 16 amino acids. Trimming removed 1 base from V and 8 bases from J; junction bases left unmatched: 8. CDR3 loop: CASSLEASGSLYEQFF. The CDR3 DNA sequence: TGTGCCAGCAGCTTAGAGGCTAGCGGGAGTTTATATGAGCAGTTCTTC.

CDR3 coding DNA: TGTGCCAGCAGCCACCTCGGGGTGTCCAACTATGGCTACACCTTC. Its translation: CASSHLGVSNYGYTF. This chain links TRBV6-5 with TRBJ1-2; unclear D gene. Trimming took off 6 bases at V and 2 bases at J, with 16 bases between the two ends. There are 15 residues in the CDR3. The germline V gene has CDR1 MNHEY and CDR2 SVGAGI.

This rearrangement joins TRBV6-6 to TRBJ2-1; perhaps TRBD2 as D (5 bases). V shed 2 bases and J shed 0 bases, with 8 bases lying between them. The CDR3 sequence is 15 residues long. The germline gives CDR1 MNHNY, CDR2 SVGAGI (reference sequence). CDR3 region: CASSYEGNSYNEQFF. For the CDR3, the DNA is TGTGCCAGCAGTTACGAGGGAAACTCCTACAATGAGCAGTTCTTC.

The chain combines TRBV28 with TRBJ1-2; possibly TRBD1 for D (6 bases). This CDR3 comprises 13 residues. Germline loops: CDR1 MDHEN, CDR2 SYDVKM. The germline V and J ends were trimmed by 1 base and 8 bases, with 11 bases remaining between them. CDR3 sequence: CASSLSWGLGYTF. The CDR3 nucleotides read TGTGCCAGCAGTTTATCCTGGGGGCTGGGCTACACCTTC.

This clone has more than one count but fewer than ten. The chain's CDR3 is CASSGTPSYEQYF. The CDR3 DNA sequence: TGTGCCAGCAGCGGGACACCGTCCTACGAGCAGTACTTC. This chain connects TRBV2 to TRBJ2-7; tentatively, D is TRBD1 (6 bases). The CDR3 totals 13 residues. Germline-derived CDR1 and CDR2 are SNHLY and FYNNEI. V was pared by 6 bases and J by 1 base, with 10 bases between.

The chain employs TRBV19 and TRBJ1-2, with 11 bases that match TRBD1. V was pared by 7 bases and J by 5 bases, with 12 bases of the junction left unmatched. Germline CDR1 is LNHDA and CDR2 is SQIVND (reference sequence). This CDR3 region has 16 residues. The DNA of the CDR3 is TGTGCCAGTACCCAACCTAGGACAGGGGGCAAGTATGGCTACACCTTC. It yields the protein CASTQPRTGGKYGYTF.

CDR3 nucleotide sequence: TGTGCCAGTAGTAGGGACAGATTCTACGAGCAGTACTTC. Its protein is CASSRDRFYEQYF. V is TRBV19 and J is TRBJ2-7, with TRBD1 matching 7 bases. The V and J ends lost 4 bases and 3 bases, in that order; junction bases with no gene match: 3. CDR1 is LNHDA and CDR2 is SQIVND in the germline V gene (reference sequence). The CDR3 has 13 residues.

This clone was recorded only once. CDR3 bases: TGTGCCAGCAGTTTATCAGGAAACACCATATATTTT. It translates to CASSLSGNTIYF. This chain links TRBV28 with TRBJ1-3; D is ambiguous. This CDR3 is built from 12 residues. In germline, CDR1 is MDHEN, CDR2 SYDVKM. Trimming removed 1 base at V and 4 bases at J, with 2 bases between.

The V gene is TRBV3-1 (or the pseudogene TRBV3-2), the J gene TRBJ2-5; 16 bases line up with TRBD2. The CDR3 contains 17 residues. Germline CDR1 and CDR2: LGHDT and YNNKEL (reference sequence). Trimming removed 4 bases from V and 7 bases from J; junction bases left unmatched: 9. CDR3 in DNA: TGTGCCAGCAGCCCGGGACTAGCGGGGGGGCCCTCGTGGACCCAGTACTTC. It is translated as CASSPGLAGGPSWTQYF.

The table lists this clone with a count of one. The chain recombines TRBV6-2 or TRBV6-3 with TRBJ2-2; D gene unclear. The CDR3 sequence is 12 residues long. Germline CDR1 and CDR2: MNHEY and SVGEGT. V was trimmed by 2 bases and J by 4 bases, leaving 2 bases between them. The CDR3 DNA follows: TGTGCCAGCAGTTACCTCACCGGGGAGCTGTTTTTT. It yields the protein CASSYLTGELFF.

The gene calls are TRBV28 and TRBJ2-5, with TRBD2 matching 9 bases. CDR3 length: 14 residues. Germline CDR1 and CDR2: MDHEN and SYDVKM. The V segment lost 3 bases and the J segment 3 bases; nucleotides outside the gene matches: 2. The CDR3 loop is CASSFSGGEETQYF. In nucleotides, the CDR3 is TGTGCCAGCAGTTTTAGCGGGGGAGAAGAGACCCAGTACTTC.

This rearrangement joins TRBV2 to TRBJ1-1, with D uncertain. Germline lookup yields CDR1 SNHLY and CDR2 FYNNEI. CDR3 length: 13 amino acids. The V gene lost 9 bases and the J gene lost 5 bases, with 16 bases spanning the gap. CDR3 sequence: CARSRLGGTEAFF. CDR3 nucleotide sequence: TGTGCCAGATCGAGACTGGGAGGGACTGAAGCTTTCTTT.

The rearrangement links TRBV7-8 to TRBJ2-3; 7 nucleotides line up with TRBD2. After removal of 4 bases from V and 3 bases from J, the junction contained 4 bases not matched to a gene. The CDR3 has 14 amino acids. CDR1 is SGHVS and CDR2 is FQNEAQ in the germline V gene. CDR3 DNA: TGTGCCAGCAGCTCCGTCGGGGGGACAGATACGCAGTATTTT. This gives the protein CASSSVGGTDTQYF.

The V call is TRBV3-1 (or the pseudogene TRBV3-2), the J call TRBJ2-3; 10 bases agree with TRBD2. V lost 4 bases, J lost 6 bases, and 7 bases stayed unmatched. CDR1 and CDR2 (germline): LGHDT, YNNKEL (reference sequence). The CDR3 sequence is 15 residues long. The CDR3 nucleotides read TGTGCCAGCAGCCCCCCCGGGACTAGCGTCGATACGCAGTATTTT. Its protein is CASSPPGTSVDTQYF.

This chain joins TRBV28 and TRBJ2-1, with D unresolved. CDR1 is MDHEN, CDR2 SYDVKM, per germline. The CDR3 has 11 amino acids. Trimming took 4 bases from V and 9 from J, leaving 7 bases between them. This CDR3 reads CASSWAFEQFF. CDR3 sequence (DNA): TGTGCCAGCAGTTGGGCCTTTGAGCAGTTCTTC.

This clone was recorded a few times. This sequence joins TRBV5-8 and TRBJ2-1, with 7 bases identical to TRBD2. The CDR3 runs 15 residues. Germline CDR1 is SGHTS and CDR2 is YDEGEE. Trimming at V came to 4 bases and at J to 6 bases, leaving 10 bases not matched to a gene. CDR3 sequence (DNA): TGTGCCAGCAGCATAGCACCGGGACTACGCAATGAGCAGTTCTTC. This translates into CASSIAPGLRNEQFF.

This CDR3 is CASRGQGAGTEAFF. DNA for the CDR3: TGTGCCAGTAGGGGACAGGGGGCAGGTACTGAAGCTTTCTTT. J is TRBJ1-1 and V is TRBV19, with 12 bases aligning to TRBD1. The CDR3 length is 14 residues. Germline CDR1 reads LNHDA; CDR2 reads SQIVND (reference sequence). Germline trimming cut 6 bases from V and 5 bases from J; bases unmatched to any gene: 4.